What follows are 10 T cell receptor beta chains derived from one specimen sequenced in a study of CD8 T cells in Susac syndrome. Random hexamers primed reverse transcription of about 0.5 to 1 ug RNA. MiXCR, applied by TCRdb to the immunoSEQ multiplex PCR reads, yields one record per CDR3 protein. The sample lists roughly 200,000 distinct CDR3 sequences, roughly 94% occurring once. Sequenced: CD4+ T cells from PBMCs. The receptors were gathered from a human donor with Susac syndrome.

The chain combines TRBV4-1 with TRBJ2-7; D tentatively fits TRBD1 or TRBD2 (5 bases each). This CDR3 contains 16 residues. From germline, CDR1 is MGHRA and CDR2 YSYEKL. Trimming took off 0 bases at V and 3 bases at J, with 15 bases between the two ends. The CDR3 nucleotides are TGCGCCAGCAGCCAAGATTCGGGGCAGGGTCTCTACGAGCAGTACTTC. This gives the protein CASSQDSGQGLYEQYF.

The V gene is TRBV12-3 or TRBV12-4, the J gene TRBJ1-1, with 7 bases fitting TRBD1. The CDR3 totals 13 residues. V lost 6 bases to trimming and J lost 7 bases; unmatched junction nucleotides: 8. CDR3 in DNA: TGTGCCAGCAGCACGGGACAGCCTAATGAAGCTTTCTTT. Its translation: CASSTGQPNEAFF.

The CDR3 reads CASSLFQGQETQYF. The CDR3 bases are TGTGCCAGCAGCTTATTCCAGGGTCAAGAGACCCAGTACTTC. The chain is built from TRBV7-6 and TRBJ2-5, with a possible D match to TRBD1 (5 bases). This CDR3 contains 14 residues. V was shortened by 2 bases and J by 2 bases, with 9 bases between the two germline ends. The germline V gene encodes CDR1 SGHVS and CDR2 FNYEAQ.

This clonotype was picked up one time. V is TRBV30 and J is TRBJ2-3; TRBD2 matches at 7 bases. The CDR3 contains 13 residues. J lost 4 bases, V lost 3 bases, and 4 bases had no gene match. The V gene's germline CDR1 is GTSNPN and CDR2 SVGIG (reference sequence). CDR3 loop: CAWRLGGSDTQYF. In DNA form, the CDR3 reads TGTGCCTGGAGGCTCGGGGGGTCAGATACGCAGTATTTT. Drawing the rest from reference TRBV30 and TRBJ2-3, the complete variable domain is SQTIHQWPATLVQPVGSPLSLECTVEGTSNPNLYWYRQAAGRGLQLLFYSVGIGQISSEVPQNLSASRPQDRQFILSSKKLLLSDSGFYLCAWRLGGSDTQYFGPGTRLTVL.

V and J are TRBV19 and TRBJ2-7; 13 bases match TRBD2. The CDR3 runs to 19 residues. Per germline, CDR1 LNHDA and CDR2 SQIVND (reference sequence). V was clipped by 3 bases and J by 0 bases; unmatched bases: 11. The CDR3 coding sequence is TGTGCCAGTAGTATCCTACCGGGGACTAGCGGGATTCGCTCCTACGAGCAGTACTTC. Its translation is CASSILPGTSGIRSYEQYF.

The V gene is TRBV20-1, the J gene TRBJ1-4; 7 bases agree with TRBD1. V dropped 4 bases and J dropped 5; count of bases not matched to a gene: 16. The CDR3 is 17 amino acids. CDR1 and CDR2 (germline): DFQATT, SNEGSKA (reference sequence). CDR3: CSATGGQGKEGNEKLFF. The CDR3 region has the DNA TGCAGTGCTACAGGGGGGCAGGGAAAGGAAGGAAATGAAAAACTGTTTTTT.

The V call is TRBV3-1, the J call TRBJ2-5, with D unclear. The CDR3 sequence is 15 residues long. Per germline, CDR1 LGHDT and CDR2 YNNKEL (reference sequence). Trimming stripped 0 bases from V and 2 bases from J, with 10 bases between. Here the CDR3 reads CASSQDGLTQETQYF. DNA of the CDR3: TGTGCCAGCAGCCAAGATGGGCTAACTCAAGAGACCCAGTACTTC.

The rearrangement uses TRBV18 and TRBJ2-5, with 7 bases identical to TRBD1. Germline V gives CDR1 KGHSH, CDR2 LQKENI. The trim removed 3 bases at V and 5 bases at J, leaving 12 bases unmatched. This CDR3 is built from 16 residues. The CDR3 bases are TGTGCCAGCTCACCGCGCTCTGACAGGGCCTGGGAGACCCAGTACTTC. Its translation: CASSPRSDRAWETQYF.

The chain couples TRBV9 to TRBJ1-2; D unclear. CDR3 length equals 14 residues. Looked up from germline, CDR1 is SGDLS and CDR2 is YYNGEE. The ends were cut back, 1 base at V and 6 bases at J, with 13 bases in the middle. CDR3 loop: CASSVTGGPDGYTF. The DNA for the CDR3 is TGTGCCAGCAGCGTAACGGGAGGGCCCGATGGCTACACCTTC. Full variable domain (outside the CDR3, taken from reference TRBV9 and TRBJ1-2): DSGVTQTPKHLITATGQRVTLRCSPRSGDLSVYWYQQSLDQGLQFLIQYYNGEERAKGNILERFSAQQFPDLHSELNLSSLELGDSALYFCASSVTGGPDGYTFGSGTRLTVV.

The CDR3, as DNA: TGCAGCGTTGGGGGACAGGGTCCCTACGAGCAGTACTTC. Amino acid sequence: CSVGGQGPYEQYF. This chain links TRBV29-1 with TRBJ2-7; 9 positions agree with TRBD1. The ends lost 4 bases at V and 2 bases at J; junction bases unmatched: 3. The CDR3 consists of 13 residues. The germline gives CDR1 SQVTM, CDR2 ANQGSEA.